The rows below give T cell receptor beta chains drawn from one sample of a study of shared clonotypes between healthy human individuals. Sequencing used immunoSEQ multiplex PCR; TCRdb keeps in-frame clones, though not all of them. The sample carries about 1.1 million clones, approximately 80% recorded once. The sequencing input was memory CD4+ T cells from PBMCs. Receptors originate from a man in his late teens or twenties in good health. Some clones in this sample may be carry-over from other donors' samples. CDR3s include the opening cysteine and the closing phenylalanine or tryptophan. Each record gives: CDR3 length, J gene, clone size, D gene, V gene, CDR3 protein, CDR3 DNA. D genes are given only for firm matches. Rows give clone size only sometimes, using once, few, many, or a class for an expanded clone.

CDR3 length: 16
J gene: TRBJ2-5
clone size: NA
D gene: TRBD2
V gene: TRBV5-1
CDR3 protein: CASSSRLAGAQETQYF
CDR3 DNA: TGCGCCAGCAGCTCCCGACTAGCGGGGGCCCAAGAGACCCAGTACTTC

CDR3 length: 15
J gene: TRBJ2-7
clone size: NA
D gene: NA
V gene: TRBV18
CDR3 protein: CASSYTYRDSYEQYF
CDR3 DNA: TGTGCCAGCTCATACACTTACAGGGACTCCTACGAGCAGTACTTC

CDR3 length: 14
J gene: TRBJ2-5
clone size: few
D gene: NA
V gene: TRBV6-6
CDR3 protein: CASSSNQGQETQYF
CDR3 DNA: TGTGCCAGCAGTTCGAATCAGGGACAAGAGACCCAGTACTTC

CDR3 length: 13
J gene: TRBJ2-7
clone size: NA
D gene: NA
V gene: TRBV11-1
CDR3 protein: CASSPGTDYEQYF
CDR3 DNA: TGTGCCAGCAGCCCCGGGACTGACTACGAGCAGTACTTC

CDR3 length: 14
J gene: TRBJ1-2
clone size: NA
D gene: NA
V gene: TRBV5-4
CDR3 protein: CASSPDSSNYGYTF
CDR3 DNA: TGTGCCAGCAGCCCGGACAGCTCTAACTATGGCTACACCTTC

CDR3 length: 12
J gene: TRBJ2-5
clone size: NA
D gene: NA
V gene: TRBV30
CDR3 protein: CAWRAAGIEQYF
CDR3 DNA: TGTGCCTGGAGAGCTGCAGGGATTGAGCAGTACTTC

CDR3 length: 16
J gene: TRBJ1-1
clone size: NA
D gene: TRBD1
V gene: TRBV5-4
CDR3 protein: CASSLGSQGAGTEAFF
CDR3 DNA: TGTGCCAGCAGCTTAGGATCACAGGGGGCAGGGACTGAAGCTTTCTTT

CDR3 length: 15
J gene: TRBJ2-3
clone size: NA
D gene: TRBD1
V gene: TRBV27
CDR3 protein: CASSLSTGGLDTQYF
CDR3 DNA: TGTGCCAGCAGTTTGTCGACAGGGGGCTTAGATACGCAGTATTTT

CDR3 length: 15
J gene: TRBJ1-1
clone size: few
D gene: NA
V gene: TRBV4-1
CDR3 protein: CASSQDTRLDTEAFF
CDR3 DNA: TGCGCCAGCAGCCAAGATACCAGGTTGGACACTGAAGCTTTCTTT

CDR3 length: 15
J gene: TRBJ2-7
clone size: NA
D gene: NA
V gene: TRBV4-2
CDR3 protein: CASSQDRVRPYEQYF
CDR3 DNA: TGTGCCAGCAGCCAAGACAGGGTTCGCCCCTACGAGCAGTACTTC

CDR3 length: 15
J gene: TRBJ1-5
clone size: NA
D gene: NA
V gene: TRBV6-5
CDR3 protein: CASSRLRLGGQPQHF
CDR3 DNA: TGTGCCAGCAGCCGACTAAGGCTAGGGGGTCAGCCCCAGCATTTT

CDR3 length: 14
J gene: TRBJ2-3
clone size: once
D gene: NA
V gene: TRBV4-2
CDR3 protein: CASSQPTSTDTQYF
CDR3 DNA: TGTGCCAGCAGCCAACCGACAAGCACAGATACGCAGTATTTT

CDR3 length: 15
J gene: TRBJ1-1
clone size: NA
D gene: NA
V gene: TRBV15
CDR3 protein: CATSRGRQPNAEAFF
CDR3 DNA: TGTGCCACCAGCAGAGGGAGGCAGCCAAACGCTGAAGCTTTCTTT

CDR3 length: 13
J gene: TRBJ1-2
clone size: once
D gene: NA
V gene: TRBV2
CDR3 protein: CASMEGIGYGYTF
CDR3 DNA: TGTGCCAGCATGGAGGGGATAGGGTATGGCTACACCTTC

CDR3 length: 14
J gene: TRBJ2-2
clone size: NA
D gene: NA
V gene: TRBV9
CDR3 protein: CASSVVSGTGELFF
CDR3 DNA: TGTGCCAGCAGCGTAGTGTCGGGCACCGGGGAGCTGTTTTTT

CDR3 length: 17
J gene: TRBJ1-2
clone size: few
D gene: TRBD1
V gene: TRBV27
CDR3 protein: CASSLSALTGQHYGYTF
CDR3 DNA: TGTGCCAGCAGTTTATCAGCTCTCACGGGACAGCACTATGGCTACACCTTC

CDR3 length: 13
J gene: TRBJ1-3
clone size: many
D gene: NA
V gene: TRBV5-1
CDR3 protein: CASSFEGSNTIYF
CDR3 DNA: TGCGCCAGCAGCTTCGAGGGGAGCAACACCATATATTTT